The 27 T cell receptor beta chains in this list originate from one sample, sequenced in a study of human T cells and chemical hapten exposure. The time point denotes: healthy volunteer bleed at 6 weeks. Unseparated into fractions, whole blood served as the source from which total RNA was extracted. TCRdb itself ran the RACE reads through MiXCR, one entry per CDR3 protein. This table has about 82,000 distinct CDR3 sequences, about 9% appearing once. Source material: whole blood. The receptors derive from a male donor in good health. Some clones in this sample may be carry-over from other donors' samples.

The chain couples TRBV20-1 to TRBJ2-7; 9 bases map to TRBD1. There are 19 residues in the CDR3. The V and J ends lost 0 bases and 6 bases, in that order; junction bases with no gene match: 21. Germline values: CDR1 DFQATT, CDR2 SNEGSKA (reference sequence). The CDR3 region has the DNA TGCAGTGCTAGAGATACAGAACAGGGGGCGAAATATCTGGAGGGCGAGCAGTACTTC. Translation: CSARDTEQGAKYLEGEQYF.

There are many counts of this clonotype. This rearrangement joins TRBV27 to TRBJ2-3; D remains unclear. The CDR3 totals 12 residues. V lost 5 bases, J lost 0 bases, and 3 bases lay in between. Germline V gives CDR1 MNHEY, CDR2 SMNVEV (reference sequence). This CDR3 reads CASSESTDTQYF. In nucleotides, the CDR3 is TGTGCCAGCAGTGAGAGCACAGATACGCAGTATTTT.

The chain is built from TRBV7-3 and TRBJ1-1; perhaps TRBD1 as D (6 bases). From germline, CDR1 is SGHTA and CDR2 FQGTGA. Trimming left V 6 bases short and J 4 bases short, with 12 bases between. This CDR3 region has 13 residues. CDR3 DNA: TGTGCCAGCAGACAGGGTCGGGGCACTGAAGCTTTCTTT. It yields the protein CASRQGRGTEAFF.

CDR3 nucleotide sequence: TGTGCCAGCAGTGAAGCCGACGGGACAGGGGACGAGCAGTACTTC. Protein: CASSEADGTGDEQYF. The rearrangement links TRBV6-1 to TRBJ2-7; 10 bases align to TRBD1. The CDR3 totals 15 residues. J lost 5 bases, V lost 0 bases, and 4 bases had no gene match. Germline CDR1 and CDR2: MNHNS and SASEGT.

This chain joins TRBV3-1 and TRBJ2-7, with TRBD2 as a possible D gene (6 bases). The germline CDR1 and CDR2 sequences are LGHDT and YNNKEL (reference sequence). The CDR3 spans 15 residues. V lost 1 base and J 6 bases, leaving 16 bases between the germline ends. The DNA of the CDR3 is TGTGCCAGCAGCCAAGGGCGGGGCTCGGGTGCCGAGCAGTACTTC. It translates to CASSQGRGSGAEQYF.

On this clonotype itself: A much larger clone lies one base from this, so it may be a read error. V gene TRBV5-1 combines with J gene TRBJ2-3; D gene ambiguous. Trimming removed 0 bases from V and 0 bases from J, with 11 bases in between. The germline V gene has CDR1 SGHRS and CDR2 YFSETQ. The CDR3 covers 16 residues. The CDR3 nucleotides are TGCGCCAGCAGCTTGGAACCAGCGAAAAGCACAGATACGCAGTATTTT. Translated, it gives CASSLEPAKSTDTQYF.

This clonotype was observed a handful of times. The chain is built from TRBV15 and TRBJ1-5, with 9 positions matching TRBD1. The germline CDR1 and CDR2 sequences are LNHNV and YYDKDF (reference sequence). V lost 5 bases to trimming and J lost 8 bases; unmatched junction nucleotides: 7. CDR3 length: 14 residues. The chain's CDR3 is CATSPDRGNEPQHF. The CDR3 nucleotides are TGTGCCACCAGCCCCGACAGGGGGAATGAGCCCCAGCATTTT.

This clonotype occurred many times. The J gene is TRBJ2-5, the V gene TRBV5-1; D possibly matches TRBD1 or TRBD2 (5 bases each). The CDR3 covers 17 residues. With 4 bases removed from V and 5 bases from J, the gap between germline ends came to 24 bases. Germline values: CDR1 SGHRS, CDR2 YFSETQ. The CDR3 DNA is TGCGCCAGCAGCCATGGCACCGGGACGCCTTCAACCGAGACCCAGTACTTC. Protein: CASSHGTGTPSTETQYF.

This clonotype was found a few times. This chain uses TRBV4-2 with TRBJ1-2; D not resolved. Germline values: CDR1 LGHNA, CDR2 YNFKEQ. The CDR3 is 11 residues long. V was trimmed by 2 bases and J by 9 bases, leaving 7 bases between them. CDR3 protein: CASSQPHSYTF. CDR3 coding DNA: TGTGCCAGCAGCCAACCCCATAGCTACACCTTC.

The gene calls are TRBV25-1 and TRBJ2-7; the D is unclear. There are 17 residues in the CDR3. Germline V CDR1 and CDR2: MGHDK, SYGVNS. Trimming took 7 bases from V and 4 from J, leaving 26 bases between them. Here the CDR3 DNA reads TGTGCCAGCACCCCTGGAAACCCGGCTTCGGTGAAGTACGAGCAGTACTTC. Its protein product is CASTPGNPASVKYEQYF.

This clonotype was seen repeatedly, ten times or more. This sequence joins TRBV2 and TRBJ2-7; 7 bases align to TRBD1. The CDR3 has 13 residues. With 7 bases clipped from V and 3 bases from J, the junction kept 6 bases outside the gene matches. Germline values: CDR1 SNHLY, CDR2 FYNNEI. CDR3 bases: TGTGCCAGCACTGGCAGGGGGAACTACGAGCAGTACTTC. Translating gives CASTGRGNYEQYF.

The chain recombines TRBV20-1 with TRBJ1-6, with no clear D. Trimming shortened V by 6 bases and J by 0 bases, and 15 bases separated the two germline ends. Per germline, CDR1 DFQATT and CDR2 SNEGSKA (reference sequence). CDR3 length: 16 amino acids. CDR3 sequence (DNA): TGCAGTGCCACAAGTGGCGCGGACTCCTATAATTCACCCCTCCACTTT. It yields the protein CSATSGADSYNSPLHF.

This clonotype turned up a few times. A read error may produce the germline difference seen at one junction end. The chain joins TRBV15 to TRBJ2-5; no clear D gene. The CDR3 sequence is 12 residues long. CDR1 and CDR2 (germline): LNHNV, YYDKDF (reference sequence). CDR3 DNA: TGTGCCACCAGCAGAACTCAAGAGCCCCAGTACTTC. It codes for CATSRTQEPQYF.

Only a few counts were recorded for this clonotype. V is TRBV6-6 and J is TRBJ2-6, with 7 nucleotides matching TRBD1. The V segment lost 5 bases and the J segment 0 bases; nucleotides outside the gene matches: 10. CDR1 is MNHNY, CDR2 SVGAGI, per germline (reference sequence). The CDR3 has 18 residues. CDR3 coding DNA: TGTGCCAGCAGTACTGGGGACAGTGGATACTCTGGGGCCAACGTCCTGACTTTC. It yields the protein CASSTGDSGYSGANVLTF.

At least ten counts were recorded for this clonotype. V and J are TRBV12-5 and TRBJ1-2; D ambiguous. The CDR3 covers 14 residues. Germline loops: CDR1 LGHNT, CDR2 FRNRAP. Trimming cost V 2 bases and J 3 bases, with 10 bases left between them. For the CDR3, the DNA is TGTGCTAGTGGTTTGCCCCAGCAGTACTATGGCTACACCTTC. It codes for CASGLPQQYYGYTF. Supplemented by reference TRBV12-5 and TRBJ1-2, the full variable domain reads DARVTQTPRHKVTEMGQEVTMRCQPILGHNTVFWYRQTMMQGLELLAYFRNRAPLDDSGMPKDRFSAEMPDATLATLKIQPSEPRDSAVYFCASGLPQQYYGYTFGSGTRLTVV.

This clonotype has a handful of counts. This chain joins TRBV20-1 and TRBJ2-4; the D gene is possibly TRBD2 (7 bases). Germline V lookup: CDR1 DFQATT, CDR2 SNEGSKA (reference sequence). This CDR3 has 14 amino acids. The CDR3 DNA reads TGCATGGACAGAGAGGGGGGGCCCAAAAACATTCAGTACTTC. Translation gives CMDREGGPKNIQYF.

This clonotype came up a few times. The DNA of the CDR3 is TGTGCCAGCAGTTCCGGGGGAACTGTCAATGAGCAGTTCTTC. Its protein product is CASSSGGTVNEQFF. V is TRBV12-3 or TRBV12-4 and J is TRBJ2-1; possible D gene TRBD2, 6 bases. Trimming removed 4 bases from V and 6 bases from J, with 13 bases in between. The CDR3 covers 14 residues.

This clonotype was counted a few times. The chain joins TRBV7-6 to TRBJ2-7; D may be TRBD1 or TRBD2 (5 bases each). V lost 4 bases and J lost 0, with 13 bases in between. The CDR3 contains 15 residues. Germline values: CDR1 SGHVS, CDR2 FNYEAQ. The CDR3 DNA sequence: TGTGCCAGCAGCTCCCGGGACGGCGACTCCTACGAGCAGTACTTC. It encodes CASSSRDGDSYEQYF.

The rearrangement links TRBV6-5 to TRBJ1-4; D may be TRBD1 (6 bases). Trimming took 0 bases from V and 3 from J, leaving 11 bases between them. The CDR3 loop spans 16 amino acids. Germline CDR1 MNHEY, CDR2 SVGAGI. The CDR3 region is CASSYSVGTPNEKLFF. CDR3 bases: TGTGCCAGCAGTTACTCGGTCGGGACACCTAATGAAAAACTGTTTTTT.

Only a few counts were recorded for this clonotype. This chain links TRBV7-9 with TRBJ2-2; D not certain. With 2 bases removed from V and 0 bases from J, the gap between germline ends came to 7 bases. In germline, CDR1 is SEHNR, CDR2 FQNEAQ (reference sequence). This CDR3 comprises 15 residues. The CDR3 sequence is CASSLQFTNTGELFF. The CDR3 region has the DNA TGTGCCAGCAGCTTACAGTTTACGAACACCGGGGAGCTGTTTTTT.

The CDR3 sequence is CSVGQGFSNYGYTF. The CDR3 coding sequence is TGCAGCGTTGGGCAGGGTTTTTCTAACTATGGCTACACCTTC. This rearrangement joins TRBV29-1 to TRBJ1-2; D perhaps matches TRBD1 (5 bases). V lost 4 bases to trimming and J lost 0 bases, with 12 bases between them. This CDR3 contains 14 residues. The germline V gene encodes CDR1 SQVTM and CDR2 ANQGSEA.

This clonotype was picked up many times. This rearrangement joins TRBV20-1 to TRBJ2-3; TRBD1 matches at 7 bases. This CDR3 region has 22 residues. The V gene's germline CDR1 is DFQATT and CDR2 SNEGSKA (reference sequence). The V and J ends lost 0 bases and 1 base, in that order; junction bases with no gene match: 25. Here the CDR3 reads CSARDANRVRPPHRGGTDTQYF. DNA of the CDR3: TGCAGTGCTAGAGATGCGAATCGGGTCCGACCCCCTCACAGGGGAGGCACAGATACGCAGTATTTT.

This clonotype was picked up a small number of times. The chain has TRBV7-8 and TRBJ1-1; D possibly corresponds to TRBD1 (6 bases). Per germline, CDR1 SGHVS and CDR2 FQNEAQ. The CDR3 extends over 15 amino acids. Trimming removed 5 bases from V and 1 base from J, with 14 bases in between. The CDR3 DNA sequence: TGTGCCAGCAGCCCCGCGGGGGCCAAGAACACTGAAGCTTTCTTT. Its protein is CASSPAGAKNTEAFF.

The chain couples TRBV5-1 to TRBJ2-3; D is possibly TRBD1 or TRBD2 (7 bases each). This CDR3 is 14 amino acids long. With 5 bases removed from V and 2 bases from J, the gap between germline ends came to 12 bases. Germline values: CDR1 SGHRS, CDR2 YFSETQ. DNA of the CDR3: TGCGCCAGCAGGAGGGAGGGGGCCACAGATACGCAGTATTTT. Translation gives CASRREGATDTQYF.

In its sample, this clonotype was seen a few times. The gene calls are TRBV3-1 and TRBJ2-1, with TRBD2 matching 10 bases. Looked up from germline, CDR1 is LGHDT and CDR2 is YNNKEL (reference sequence). This CDR3 is 15 amino acids long. With 4 bases clipped from V and 10 bases from J, the junction kept 10 bases outside the gene matches. In DNA form, the CDR3 reads TGTGCCAGCAGCCCGGGGAGAGGAGCGGGGGGGGAGCAGTTCTTC. It yields the protein CASSPGRGAGGEQFF.

CDR3 sequence reads: CASSDRGSSYNEQFF. Written as DNA, the CDR3 is TGTGCCAGCTCGGACAGGGGAAGCTCCTACAATGAGCAGTTCTTC. The chain recombines TRBV12-3 or TRBV12-4 with TRBJ2-1; 9 bases line up with TRBD1. V trimming: 8 bases; J trimming: 0 bases; junction bases outside the gene matches: 5. CDR3 size: 15 residues.

The table lists this clonotype with a few counts. The rearrangement joins TRBV7-8 to TRBJ1-3; D is ambiguous. Germline values: CDR1 SGHVS, CDR2 FQNEAQ. The ends were cut back, 7 bases at V and 4 bases at J, with 8 bases in the middle. This CDR3 region has 12 residues. In DNA form, the CDR3 reads TGTGCCAGCATGGAGTACGGAAACACCATATATTTT. Translation: CASMEYGNTIYF.